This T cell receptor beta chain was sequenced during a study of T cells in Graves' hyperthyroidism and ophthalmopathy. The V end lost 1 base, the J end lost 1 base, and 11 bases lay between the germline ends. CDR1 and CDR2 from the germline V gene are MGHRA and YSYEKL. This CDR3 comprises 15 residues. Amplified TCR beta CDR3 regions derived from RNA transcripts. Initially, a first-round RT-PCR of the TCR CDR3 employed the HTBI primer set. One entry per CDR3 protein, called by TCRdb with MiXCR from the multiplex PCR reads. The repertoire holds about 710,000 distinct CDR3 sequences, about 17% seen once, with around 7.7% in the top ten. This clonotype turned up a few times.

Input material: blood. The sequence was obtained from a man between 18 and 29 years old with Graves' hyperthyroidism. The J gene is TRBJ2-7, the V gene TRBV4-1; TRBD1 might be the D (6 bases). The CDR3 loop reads CASSQALDSSYEQYF. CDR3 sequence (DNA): TGCGCCAGCAGCCAAGCCCTGGACAGTTCCTACGAGCAGTACTTC.